What follows is one T cell receptor (beta chain) and its context. Its antigen is as yet unknown. TCRdb re-called the reads through MiXCR, storing one row per CDR3 protein. The sample includes 650,000 to 850,000 distinct CDR3 sequences, 25% to 30% seen only once; the top ten take about 12%. V was trimmed by 0 bases and J by 2 bases, leaving 11 bases between them. CDR1 and CDR2 from the germline V gene are DFQATT and SNEGSKA (reference sequence). The CDR3 is 15 amino acids. The sample is drawn from a study of T cell repertoires in cytomegalovirus infection. Turning to the study itself: Well-studied HLA-B-restricted epitopes and recently identified HLA-C-restricted epitopes of CMV were both used in the study. Matching HLA type, along with CMV infection, was indicated by public TCR beta signatures.

Findings and caveats of the study: In two of eight donors, the top clonotype was HLA-C-restricted CMV-specific.

The input for sequencing was cultured CD8+ T cells from PBMCs, taken from culture after CMV antigen stimulation. The sequence derives from a human donor in good health (CMV status not recorded). Some clones in this sample may be carry-over from other donors' samples. The V gene is TRBV20-1, the J gene TRBJ2-1; tentatively, D is TRBD1 (6 bases). CDR3: CSARDLRTAYNEQFF. DNA of the CDR3: TGCAGTGCTAGAGATTTGAGGACAGCCTACAATGAGCAGTTCTTC.